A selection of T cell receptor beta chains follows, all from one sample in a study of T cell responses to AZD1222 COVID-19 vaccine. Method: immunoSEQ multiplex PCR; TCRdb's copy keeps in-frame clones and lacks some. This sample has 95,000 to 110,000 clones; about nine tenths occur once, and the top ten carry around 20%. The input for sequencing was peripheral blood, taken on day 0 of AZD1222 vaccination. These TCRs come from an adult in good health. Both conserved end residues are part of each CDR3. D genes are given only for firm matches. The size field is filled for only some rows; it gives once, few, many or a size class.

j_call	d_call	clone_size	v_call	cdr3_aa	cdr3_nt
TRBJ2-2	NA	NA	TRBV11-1	CASSRTRAAGELFF	TGTGCCAGCAGCCGAACCCGGGCAGCCGGGGAGCTGTTTTTT
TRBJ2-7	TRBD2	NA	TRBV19	CASSNRDYQPLEQYF	TGTGCCAGCTCGAACCGGGACTACCAACCCCTCGAGCAGTACTTC
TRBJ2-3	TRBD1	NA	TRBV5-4	CASSLDRGPDTQYF	TGTGCCAGCAGCTTGGACAGGGGCCCAGATACGCAGTATTTT
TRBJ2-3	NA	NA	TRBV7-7	CASSHSWGGTDTQYF	TGTGCCAGCAGCCACAGCTGGGGGGGCACAGATACGCAGTATTTT
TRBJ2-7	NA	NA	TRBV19	CASSIVAGAFDEQYF	TGTGCCAGTAGTATAGTAGCAGGGGCCTTCGACGAGCAGTACTTC
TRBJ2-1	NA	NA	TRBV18	CASSPPSVYNEQFF	TGTGCCAGCTCACCACCGTCTGTCTACAATGAGCAGTTCTTC
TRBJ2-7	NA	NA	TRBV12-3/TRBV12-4	CASSFLPGEQYF	TGTGCCAGCAGTTTTTTGCCGGGTGAGCAGTACTTC
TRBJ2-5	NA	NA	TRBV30	CAWSQQMDQYF	TGTGCCTGGAGTCAACAGATGGACCAGTACTTC
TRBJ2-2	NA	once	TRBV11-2	CASSPRTVANTGELFF	TGTGCCAGCAGCCCGCGGACGGTCGCGAACACCGGGGAGCTGTTTTTT
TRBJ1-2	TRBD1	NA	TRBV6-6	CASSYTTGGDGYTF	TGTGCCAGCAGTTACACCACAGGGGGTGATGGCTACACCTTC
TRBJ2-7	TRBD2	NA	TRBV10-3	CAISVWGTSTDSYEQYF	TGTGCCATCAGTGTTTGGGGGACTAGCACCGACTCCTACGAGCAGTACTTC
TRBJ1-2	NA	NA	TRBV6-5	CASSYFAHRRGYGYTF	TGTGCCAGCAGTTACTTTGCTCACCGCAGAGGCTATGGCTACACCTTC
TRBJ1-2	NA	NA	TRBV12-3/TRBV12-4	CASSSPGNYGYTF	TGTGCCAGCAGTTCTCCAGGGAACTATGGCTACACCTTC
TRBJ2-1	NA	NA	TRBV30	CAWSVRLGRGSSYNEQFF	TGTGCCTGGAGTGTACGCTTAGGGCGGGGAAGCTCCTACAATGAGCAGTTCTTC
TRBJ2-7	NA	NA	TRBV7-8	CASSDNTAQRAKNYEQYF	TGTGCCAGCAGCGATAACACGGCGCAACGGGCCAAGAACTACGAGCAGTACTTC
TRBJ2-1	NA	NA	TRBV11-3	CASSFRNDEQFF	TGTGCCAGCAGCTTCAGGAACGATGAGCAGTTCTTC
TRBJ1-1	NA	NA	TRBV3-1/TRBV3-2	CASSPGAAGEAFF	TGTGCCAGCAGCCCCGGGGCAGCGGGTGAAGCTTTCTTT